What follows describes a single T cell receptor (beta chain). It was with a sample-barcoded 5' primer and a J-beta primer mix that a second PCR of roughly 7 to 12 cycles was run. TCRdb analysed the 5' RACE reads with MiXCR anew, one entry per CDR3 protein. The sample contains about 1.8 million distinct CDR3 sequences, just under 50% of which appear only once. The data originate from a study of blood T cells in healthy people across ages. Germline-derived CDR1 and CDR2 are SGHTA and FQGNSA. Trimming stripped 5 bases from V and 3 bases from J, with 12 bases between. This CDR3 is 14 amino acids long. The individuals who served as donors were healthy Caucasians living in Russia, aged roughly 6 to 90. The authors drew around 11 milliliters of peripheral blood from each donor.

The TCR sequence derives from a middle-aged woman in good health. This chain connects TRBV7-2 to TRBJ2-3, with TRBD1 as a possible D gene (5 bases). The sequenced sample consisted of blood. CDR3 in amino acids: CASSDTQGTDTQYF. CDR3 nucleotides: TGTGCCAGCAGCGATACGCAGGGAACAGATACGCAGTATTTT.